This T cell receptor beta chain derives from a study of vaccination and CD4 T cells after COVID-19. Treatment of the sample: approximately 10-day PBMC culture with coronavirus spike peptide pools or control peptides (ViraFEST assay). This clonotype was seen only once. The antigen remains undetermined. This CDR3 has 16 amino acids. Trimming cost V 3 bases and J 7 bases; bases outside gene matches: 7. Per the germline V gene, CDR1 is LNHDA and CDR2 is SQIVND (reference sequence). Sequenced with the Oncomine TCR Beta short-read assay was DNA taken from cultured CD4+ T cells. TCRdb re-derived calls from the PCR reads in MiXCR, one entry per CDR3 protein. Of 18,000 or so distinct CDR3 sequences listed, roughly 27% were seen once; the top ten hold approximately 17%.

Material for sequencing was cultured CD4+ T cells from blood. The rearrangement joins TRBV19 to TRBJ2-1; TRBD2 agrees at 12 bases. This clonotype was obtained from a human donor with COVID-19. The CDR3 here is CASSIYPLAGGNEQFF. The CDR3 nucleotides are TGTGCCAGTAGTATCTATCCACTAGCGGGGGGAAATGAGCAGTTCTTC.